This passage covers 26 T cell receptor beta chains from one sample sequenced in a study of regulatory T cells in long-lasting Graves disease. Documented time point: newly diagnosed GD, antithyroid drugs for less than 3 months. PBMCs provided the RNA from which the TCR library was made. TCR beta libraries were built with iRepertoire HTBI primers and Arm-PCR of CDR3 regions. TCRdb recomputed calls from the multiplex PCR reads with MiXCR, one row per CDR3 protein. The sample has fewer than 350,000 distinct CDR3 sequences, 15% to 20% seen once. Sequenced material: peripheral blood mononuclear cells (PBMCs), taken at new diagnosis, from a patient treated with antithyroid drugs. Source of these receptors: a female donor with Graves disease.

In its sample, this clonotype was seen many times. The CDR3 sequence: CASSPGGANQPQHF. The CDR3 bases are TGTGCCAGCTCCCCCGGGGGGGCCAATCAGCCCCAGCATTTT. This sequence joins TRBV18 and TRBJ1-5, with a possible D match to TRBD1 (6 bases). CDR3 length: 14 amino acids. In germline, CDR1 is KGHSH, CDR2 LQKENI. V shed 6 bases and J shed 3 bases, with 12 bases lying between them.

This clonotype was recorded at least ten times. The chain is built from TRBV12-3 or TRBV12-4 and TRBJ1-6, with D uncertain. This CDR3 region has 14 residues. V was trimmed by 3 bases and J by 8 bases, leaving 11 bases between them. The CDR3 DNA reads as TGTGCCAGCAGTTTCGGAGCAGGCCATTCACCCCTCCACTTT. Its translation is CASSFGAGHSPLHF.

Many counts were recorded for this clonotype. This rearrangement joins TRBV4-1 to TRBJ2-1; 11 bases fit TRBD2. The length of the CDR3 is 16 residues. V was clipped by 5 bases and J by 5 bases; unmatched bases: 8. Germline V gives CDR1 MGHRA, CDR2 YSYEKL. This CDR3 is CASSKKGLAVHNEQFF. CDR3 sequence (DNA): TGCGCCAGCAGCAAAAAGGGACTAGCGGTTCACAATGAGCAGTTCTTC.

This clonotype has a count of ten or more. V gene TRBV2 combines with J gene TRBJ2-5; possible D gene TRBD2, 6 bases. The germline V gene encodes CDR1 SNHLY and CDR2 FYNNEI. Trimming stripped 8 bases from V and 0 bases from J, with 13 bases between. The length of the CDR3 is 14 residues. CDR3 region: CASPRRGNQETQYF. CDR3 bases: TGTGCCAGCCCCAGGCGGGGTAACCAAGAGACCCAGTACTTC. Full variable domain (rest looked up from reference TRBV2 and TRBJ2-5): EPEVTQTPSHQVTQMGQEVILRCVPISNHLYFYWYRQILGQKVEFLVSFYNNEISEKSEIFDDQFSVERPDGSNFTLKIRSTKLEDSAMYFCASPRRGNQETQYFGPGTRLLVL.

This clonotype appeared a few times. The chain combines TRBV19 with TRBJ1-1, with D perhaps TRBD1 (5 bases). Germline values: CDR1 LNHDA, CDR2 SQIVND (reference sequence). Trimming left V 3 bases short and J 5 bases short, with 16 bases between. This CDR3 comprises 15 residues. The CDR3 reads CASSIPGRGGTEAFF. The CDR3 nucleotides read TGTGCCAGTAGTATCCCGGGAAGGGGAGGTACTGAAGCTTTCTTT.

This clonotype appeared many times. The chain uses TRBV30 and TRBJ2-1; D remains ambiguous. CDR3 length: 15 residues. CDR1 and CDR2 from the germline V gene are GTSNPN and SVGIG (reference sequence). Deletions cut 1 base from V and 3 bases from J, with 13 bases between. The CDR3 region is CAWSDSGRDYNEQFF. In DNA, the CDR3 is TGTGCCTGGAGTGATTCAGGTCGAGACTACAATGAGCAGTTCTTC.

This clonotype showed up just a few times. The V and J genes are TRBV27 and TRBJ2-4; TRBD2 aligns across 14 bases. The CDR3 contains 16 residues. J was trimmed by 7 bases and V by 6 bases; bases with no gene match: 8. Germline loops: CDR1 MNHEY, CDR2 SMNVEV (reference sequence). This chain's CDR3 is CASRPGTSGRGNIQYF. The CDR3 nucleotides are TGTGCCAGCAGACCTGGGACTAGCGGGAGAGGGAACATTCAGTACTTC.

The CDR3 region is CSAGMGPEQYF. CDR3 bases: TGCAGTGCTGGGATGGGGCCCGAGCAGTACTTC. The chain joins TRBV20-1 to TRBJ2-7; tentative D call: TRBD1 (5 bases). Germline lookup yields CDR1 DFQATT and CDR2 SNEGSKA (reference sequence). The V end lost 5 bases, the J end lost 6 bases, and 11 bases lay between the germline ends. The CDR3 runs 11 residues.

This clonotype was recorded many times. The chain links TRBV5-1 to TRBJ1-2; D is ambiguous. The V and J ends lost 5 bases and 2 bases respectively, with 13 bases between them. Germline V CDR1 and CDR2: SGHRS, YFSETQ. The CDR3 loop spans 14 amino acids. In DNA, the CDR3 is TGCGCCAGCAGGCTTGAAAACGGAAACTATGGCTACACCTTC. This sequence encodes CASRLENGNYGYTF.

This clonotype was recorded a few times. V gene TRBV3-1 combines with J gene TRBJ2-1; a possible D gene is TRBD2 (6 bases). The CDR3 covers 13 residues. With 5 bases removed from V and 10 bases from J, the gap between germline ends came to 15 bases. The germline gives CDR1 LGHDT, CDR2 YNNKEL (reference sequence). The CDR3: CASSSAGPREQFF. CDR3 nucleotide sequence: TGTGCCAGCAGCTCAGCGGGCCCTCGGGAGCAGTTCTTC.

This chain connects TRBV2 to TRBJ1-2, with 7 bases matching TRBD1. The J segment lost 4 bases and the V segment lost 6 bases, leaving 11 bases of the junction unmatched. The CDR3 runs 15 residues. CDR1 is SNHLY, CDR2 FYNNEI, per germline. The CDR3 region is CASRSEGQAGYGYTF. CDR3 nucleotides: TGTGCCAGCAGATCCGAAGGACAGGCGGGCTATGGCTACACCTTC. Full variable domain (remainder filled in from reference TRBV2 and TRBJ1-2): EPEVTQTPSHQVTQMGQEVILRCVPISNHLYFYWYRQILGQKVEFLVSFYNNEISEKSEIFDDQFSVERPDGSNFTLKIRSTKLEDSAMYFCASRSEGQAGYGYTFGSGTRLTVV.

This clonotype was counted at least ten times. The CDR3 DNA is TGTGCCAGCAGTTTAATCTCGGCCAGGGCGACCGGGGAGCTGTTTTTT. Its translation is CASSLISARATGELFF. The gene calls are TRBV27 and TRBJ2-2; possibly TRBD1 for D (5 bases). Germline V gives CDR1 MNHEY, CDR2 SMNVEV (reference sequence). V lost 2 bases to trimming and J lost 5 bases, with 15 bases between them. The CDR3 is made up of 16 amino acids.

The chain links TRBV12-3 or TRBV12-4 to TRBJ1-3; D is uncertain. The CDR3 consists of 14 residues. V gave up 7 bases and J gave up 0 bases, with 10 bases separating them. CDR3 DNA sequence: TGTGCCAGCATTGACATCAACTCTGGAAACACCATATATTTT. This codes for CASIDINSGNTIYF.

On this clonotype itself: With only one base between it and a far larger clone, this is likely a read error. This chain joins TRBV2 and TRBJ2-1; 13 bases align to TRBD2. The germline V gene has CDR1 SNHLY and CDR2 FYNNEI. V gave up 6 bases and J gave up 0 bases; unmatched junction bases: 5. The CDR3 totals 17 residues. CDR3 region: CASSSRLAGGSYNEQFF. The CDR3, as DNA: TGTGCCAGCAGCTCTAGACTAGCGGGGGGCTCCTACAATGAGCAGTTCTTC. Supplemented by reference TRBV2 and TRBJ2-1, the full variable domain reads EPEVTQTPSHQVTQMGQEVILRCVPISNHLYFYWYRQILGQKVEFLVSFYNNEISEKSEIFDDQFSVERPDGSNFTLKIRSTKLEDSAMYFCASSSRLAGGSYNEQFFGPGTRLTVL.

The chain carries TRBV15 and TRBJ2-1; the match to TRBD1 covers 8 bases. Trimming at V came to 4 bases and at J to 7 bases, leaving 6 bases not matched to a gene. Germline V CDR1 and CDR2: LNHNV, YYDKDF (reference sequence). The CDR3 totals 14 residues. CDR3 in amino acids: CATSTRQGLNEQFF. The CDR3 DNA sequence: TGTGCCACCAGCACACGACAGGGGCTAAATGAGCAGTTCTTC.

This clonotype was counted many times. The rearrangement uses TRBV15 and TRBJ2-5; 7 positions match TRBD1. CDR1 is LNHNV and CDR2 is YYDKDF in the germline V gene (reference sequence). The CDR3 length is 14 residues. V shed 5 bases, J shed 5 bases, and the junction held 8 bases outside the gene matches. The DNA for the CDR3 is TGTGCCACCAGCGAAGGGGGCGCCGGGGAGACCCAGTACTTC. Translating it yields CATSEGGAGETQYF.

This clonotype was detected ten times or more. Relative to the germline gene, one junction end is altered; a read error may explain this. The V and J genes are TRBV2 and TRBJ2-2, with 11 positions matching TRBD2. The CDR3 runs 15 residues. Per the germline V gene, CDR1 is SNHLY and CDR2 is FYNNEI. The CDR3 bases are TGTGCCAGCAAAGAGACTAGCGGGAACGCCGGGGAGCTGTTTTTT. This translates into CASKETSGNAGELFF.

This clonotype has at least ten counts. The J gene is TRBJ1-2, the V gene TRBV7-2; D ambiguous. Trimming left V 6 bases short and J 3 bases short, with 5 bases between. The CDR3 is 11 residues long. The germline CDR1 and CDR2 sequences are SGHTA and FQGNSA. CDR3 region: CASRRDYGYTF. CDR3 in DNA: TGTGCCAGCAGGAGGGACTATGGCTACACCTTC.

This clonotype came up once. The chain links TRBV25-1 to TRBJ1-4; D is perhaps TRBD1 (5 bases). The CDR3 is made up of 13 amino acids. V lost 7 bases and J lost 11, with 17 bases in between. Germline V gene lookup returns CDR1 MGHDK and CDR2 SYGVNS. The CDR3 is CASIGTGVRKLFF. The CDR3, as DNA: TGTGCCAGCATTGGGACCGGGGTTCGGAAACTGTTTTTT.

There are many counts of this clonotype. The V and J genes are TRBV7-8 and TRBJ2-3; 7 nucleotides match TRBD2. After removal of 4 bases from V and 3 bases from J, the junction contained 7 bases not matched to a gene. In germline, CDR1 is SGHVS, CDR2 FQNEAQ. This CDR3 comprises 15 residues. DNA for the CDR3: TGTGCCAGCAGCTCCCCGACCGGGGGGACAGATACGCAGTATTTT. It translates to CASSSPTGGTDTQYF.

This clonotype was recorded a few times. The chain joins TRBV6-1 to TRBJ1-4; D is unclear. The CDR3 has 13 amino acids. Trimming left V 1 base short and J 10 bases short, with 10 bases between. In germline, CDR1 is MNHNS, CDR2 SASEGT. The CDR3: CASSEGVGSKLFF. The CDR3 DNA sequence: TGTGCCAGCAGTGAAGGGGTCGGATCAAAACTGTTTTTT.

The chain uses TRBV6-2 or TRBV6-3 and TRBJ2-5, with D possibly being TRBD1 or TRBD2 (7 bases each). The CDR3 extends over 16 amino acids. Between the trimmed V and J ends, which lost 2 bases and 3 bases, there was a span of 16 bases. Germline V lookup: CDR1 MNHEY, CDR2 SVGEGT. CDR3 nucleotide sequence: TGTGCCAGCAGTTACGATGACAGGGAGGGGGAAGAGACCCAGTACTTC. Translating it yields CASSYDDREGEETQYF.

This clonotype was picked up many times. The junction departs from the called germline gene at one end, perhaps through a read error. This chain links TRBV5-1 with TRBJ2-1, with D unresolved. Germline V gives CDR1 SGHRS, CDR2 YFSETQ. CDR3 size: 15 residues. The CDR3 sequence: CASSLGQSSYNEQFF. DNA for the CDR3: TGTGCCAGCAGCTTAGGTCAGAGCTCCTACAATGAGCAGTTCTTC. The entire variable domain, with the rest obtained from reference TRBV5-1 and TRBJ2-1, is as follows: KAGVTQTPRYLIKTRGQQVTLSCSPISGHRSVSWYQQTPGQGLQFLFEYFSETQRNKGNFPGRFSGRQFSNSRSEMNVSTLELGDSALYLCASSLGQSSYNEQFFGPGTRLTVL.

This clonotype was picked up many times. The CDR3, as DNA: TGTGCCAGCAGTTTAGCGGATAATTCACCCCTCCACTTT. Translation gives CASSLADNSPLHF. The chain carries TRBV12-3 or TRBV12-4 and TRBJ1-6; D is ambiguous. The CDR3 is made up of 13 amino acids. Trimming pared 0 bases from V and 5 bases from J, leaving 2 bases between.

This clonotype was recorded a few times. Relative to the germline gene, one junction end is altered; a read error may explain this. The chain is built from TRBV5-5 and TRBJ1-2; possibly TRBD1 for D (5 bases). Germline V lookup: CDR1 SGHKS, CDR2 YYEKEE (reference sequence). The CDR3 is 16 amino acids. The CDR3 coding sequence is TGTGCCGGCAGCCCGGTGGTGTCGGGGGGGAACTATGGCTACACCTTC. Amino acid sequence: CAGSPVVSGGNYGYTF.

The table lists this clonotype with many counts. The chain recombines TRBV19 with TRBJ1-6, with D possibly being TRBD1 (6 bases). This CDR3 is built from 13 residues. V lost 9 bases to trimming and J lost 7 bases, with 13 bases between them. CDR1 and CDR2 from the germline V gene are LNHDA and SQIVND (reference sequence). The CDR3, as DNA: TGTGCCAGCACAACAGGGTTGAATTCACCCCTCCACTTT. It is translated as CASTTGLNSPLHF.